The rows below give T cell receptor beta chains drawn from one sample of a study of T cells in Graves' hyperthyroidism and ophthalmopathy. TCRdb ran MiXCR on the multiplex PCR reads and lists one entry per CDR3 protein. The sample consists of around 580,000 distinct CDR3 sequences, around 42% of them appearing once. Material for sequencing was peripheral blood or thyroid tissue (not recorded which). Every receptor here comes from a woman aged 18 to 35 with Graves' hyperthyroidism. Each CDR3 is given with its conserved first and last residue.

j_call	cdr3_length	v_call	cdr3_aa
TRBJ2-7	15	TRBV4-1	CASSPSTSGSYEQYF
TRBJ2-2	15	TRBV7-2	CASSLVGQAPGELFF
TRBJ2-7	15	TRBV7-2	CASSTTWADSYEQYF
TRBJ1-2	13	TRBV20-1	CSEAGLGGLGYTF
TRBJ1-1	15	TRBV6-5	CASSYMSGGNTEAFF
TRBJ1-4	14	TRBV11-2	CASSEDGGHEKLFF
TRBJ2-7	15	TRBV7-8	CASSPYHRGGNEQYF
TRBJ1-5	14	TRBV7-2	CASSSPAGAETQHF
TRBJ2-1	15	TRBV10-3	CAISVTSGIYNEQFF
TRBJ2-2	19	TRBV7-9	CASSWTVPLGSVFTGELFF
TRBJ2-7	12	TRBV12-3/TRBV12-4	CASSQGADEQYF
TRBJ2-7	14	TRBV7-6	CASSQDPGSYEQYF
TRBJ1-2	13	TRBV29-1	CSLRRQDGYGYTF
TRBJ2-1	13	TRBV24-1	CATSDPGLDEQFF
TRBJ2-7	15	TRBV10-3	CAISEGQGYGYEQYF
TRBJ2-6	16	TRBV6-1	CASRPQSSSGANVLTF
TRBJ1-1	14	TRBV2	CASNEDRRDTEAFF
TRBJ1-6	16	TRBV7-2	CASSLGQELYNSPLHF
TRBJ2-5	14	TRBV29-1	CSVEGDRGWGAQYF
TRBJ2-7	17	TRBV5-4	CASSPPPAGGPFHEQYF
TRBJ1-6	15	TRBV5-1	CASSFMGAMDSPLHF
TRBJ1-6	13	TRBV7-2	CASFRDRDSPLHF
TRBJ1-1	14	TRBV4-2	CASSQEAVNTEAFF
TRBJ2-7	14	TRBV2	CASSERGGPYEQYF
TRBJ2-5	15	TRBV4-2	CASSQVLGVFGTQYF
TRBJ1-5	14	TRBV24-1	CATSAGTGRETQHF
TRBJ1-1	16	TRBV5-1	CASSLATGRSDTEAFF
TRBJ1-6	15	TRBV9	CASSAREDSNSPLHF
TRBJ2-7	12	TRBV10-3	CAIRSGDYEQYF
TRBJ1-1	13	TRBV19	CASSKGGGTEAFF
TRBJ1-1	15	TRBV12-3/TRBV12-4	CASSPNGVLRTEAFF
TRBJ1-3	15	TRBV5-8	CASSLPGSSGNTIYF
TRBJ2-6	12	TRBV29-1	CSVGWVPGTEAF
TRBJ2-7	11	TRBV29-1	CSVEKGYEQYF
TRBJ1-1	14	TRBV18	CAGSPETTVSGAFF
TRBJ2-5	15	TRBV7-2	CASSATGGWGETQYF
TRBJ2-7	11	TRBV7-6	CASPRVGEQYF
TRBJ1-3	15	TRBV6-5	CASSYQFYSGNTIYF
TRBJ1-3	18	TRBV11-2	CASSKRHLRVGSGNTIYF
TRBJ1-5	13	TRBV2	CASSEWGLQPQHF
TRBJ1-1	15	TRBV19	CASSGTGVLNTEAFF
.	16	TRBV11-1	CASSLVMGLVYNEQFF
TRBJ2-7	15	TRBV5-8	CASSLISPSAYEQYF
TRBJ2-5	15	TRBV10-3	CAISQTAGGQETQYF
TRBJ2-7	11	TRBV10-2	CASSNLAVEYF
TRBJ2-7	14	TRBV14	CASSPMGLRNEQYF
TRBJ2-7	14	TRBV10-3	CAISDYSGSYEQYF
TRBJ2-2	15	TRBV7-6	CASSYRGLNTGELFF
TRBJ2-5	17	TRBV15	CATSSQDSQGYQETQYF
TRBJ2-1	12	TRBV7-9	CASRGLDNEQFF
.	12	TRBV7-9	CASSSFGGEQFF
TRBJ2-6	17	TRBV7-8	CASSSGQGGPGANVLTF
TRBJ1-1	18	TRBV19	CASRPSHRGAGRNTEAFF